This note documents a single TCR beta chain sequence. TCRdb called the 5' RACE reads again in MiXCR, with one record for every CDR3 protein. The data contain about 270,000 distinct CDR3 sequences, roughly a third of them singletons. These data originate in a study of CD8 T cells in ankylosing spondylitis. Trimming removed 3 bases from V and 2 bases from J, with 14 bases in between. CDR3 length: 16 amino acids. The V call is TRBV12-3 or TRBV12-4, the J call TRBJ1-5; perhaps TRBD1 as D (5 bases). This TCR was sampled from a male donor with ankylosing spondylitis or in good health (not recorded which). What was sequenced was blood, either unsorted or a sorted T cell fraction (not recorded which). CDR3: CASSLRQQKGNQPQHF. DNA of the CDR3: TGTGCCAGCAGTTTGAGACAGCAAAAAGGCAATCAGCCCCAGCATTTT.